A selection of T cell receptor beta chains follows, all from one sample in a study of Graves' ophthalmopathy and Graves' hyperthyroidism. MiXCR was run by TCRdb on the multiplex PCR reads, yielding one entry per CDR3 protein. The profile shows 620,000 or so distinct CDR3 sequences, roughly 20% of them singletons. The material sequenced was peripheral blood. These receptors all stem from a woman younger than 35 with stable Graves' hyperthyroidism. Some clones in this sample may be carry-over from other donors' samples. Each CDR3 is given with its conserved first and last residue. The order of the fields is J gene, clone size, V gene, D gene, CDR3 protein, CDR3 DNA. A D gene is named only where the DNA matches it firmly. Not every row has a clone size; where given, it reads once, few, many or a size class.

TRBJ1-1	many	TRBV5-1	NA	CASSPELTTGTEAFF	TGCGCCAGCAGCCCCGAACTCACGACGGGCACTGAAGCTTTCTTT
TRBJ2-5	few	TRBV5-6	NA	CASTLIGDRQETQYF	TGTGCCAGCACCCTTATTGGGGATCGCCAAGAGACCCAGTACTTC
TRBJ1-2	many	TRBV7-6	TRBD1	CASSKGTGGDYGYTF	TGTGCCAGCAGTAAGGGGACAGGGGGCGACTATGGCTACACCTTC
TRBJ2-5	NA	TRBV7-2	NA	CASSLGLWQTQYF	TGTGCCAGCAGCTTAGGGTTGTGGCAGACCCAGTACTTC
TRBJ2-1	many	TRBV2	TRBD1	CASSQDRGSYNEQFF	TGTGCCAGCAGTCAGGACAGGGGCTCCTACAATGAGCAGTTCTTC
TRBJ1-2	few	TRBV12-3/TRBV12-4	NA	CASSSRRGHNYGYTF	TGTGCCAGCAGTTCCCGGAGGGGTCATAACTATGGCTACACCTTC
TRBJ1-2	NA	TRBV12-3/TRBV12-4	NA	CASSWSDGYGYTF	TGTGCCAGCAGCTGGTCAGACGGCTATGGCTACACCTTC
TRBJ2-7	NA	TRBV13	TRBD2	CASSPGLASTYEQYF	TGTGCCAGCAGCCCGGGACTAGCGTCTACCTACGAGCAGTACTTC
TRBJ1-2	NA	TRBV18	NA	CASSPPSVEDGYTF	TGTGCCAGCTCACCACCATCAGTGGAGGATGGCTACACCTTC
TRBJ2-5	many	TRBV28	NA	CASGSIDSETQYF	TGTGCCAGCGGATCGATTGATTCAGAGACCCAGTACTTC
TRBJ2-7	many	TRBV5-1	TRBD2	CASSLERSGGSSYEQYF	TGCGCCAGCAGCTTGGAGCGGTCGGGCGGGAGCTCCTACGAGCAGTACTTC
TRBJ2-5	many	TRBV5-1	TRBD1	CASSRRQGDQETQYF	TGCGCCAGCAGTCGCCGACAGGGTGACCAAGAGACCCAGTACTTC
TRBJ2-7	many	TRBV6-5	TRBD1	CASSYGTGPTYEQYF	TGTGCCAGCAGTTACGGGACAGGCCCCACCTACGAGCAGTACTTC
TRBJ2-5	many	TRBV6-5	TRBD2	CASSYSGMTQETQYF	TGTGCCAGCAGCTATAGCGGGATGACCCAAGAGACCCAGTACTTC
TRBJ1-1	NA	TRBV6-4	NA	CASSKEAMNTEAFF	TGTGCCAGCTCCAAGGAGGCCATGAACACTGAAGCTTTCTTT
TRBJ2-5	few	TRBV28	TRBD2	CASSLREGPLWKTQYF	TGTGCCAGCAGTTTGAGGGAGGGTCCCCTCTGGAAGACCCAGTACTTC
TRBJ2-5	once	TRBV12-3/TRBV12-4	NA	CASSLGGQGTQYF	TGTGCCAGCAGTCTAGGGGGGCAAGGGACCCAGTACTTC
TRBJ2-7	few	TRBV12-3/TRBV12-4	NA	CASSLQGQAEQYF	TGTGCCAGCAGTTTACAGGGGCAGGCCGAGCAGTACTTC
TRBJ2-2	NA	TRBV18	NA	CASFLRAGELCF	TGTGCCAGCTTTCTGAGGGCCGGGGAGCTGTGTTTT
TRBJ1-2	many	TRBV20-1	NA	CSASTGFNYGYTF	TGCAGTGCTTCGACAGGATTTAACTATGGCTACACCTTC
TRBJ2-7	many	TRBV29-1	NA	CSVVEGVSSYEQYF	TGCAGCGTTGTGGAGGGGGTGAGCTCCTACGAGCAGTACTTC
TRBJ1-1	NA	TRBV2	NA	CASEKDGTTEAFF	TGTGCCAGCGAGAAGGACGGGACCACTGAAGCTTTCTTT
TRBJ2-7	many	TRBV11-2	NA	CASSPIASTYEQYF	TGTGCCAGCAGTCCGATCGCCAGTACCTACGAGCAGTACTTC
TRBJ1-2	many	TRBV15	NA	CATSRDRASDHGYTF	TGTGCCACCAGCAGAGATAGGGCCAGCGACCATGGCTACACCTTC
TRBJ2-7	many	TRBV12-3/TRBV12-4	NA	CASRRGTLPLYEQYF	TGTGCCAGCAGGAGAGGGACACTTCCATTGTACGAGCAGTACTTC
TRBJ2-7	many	TRBV6-5	TRBD1	CASSYRAPGQGAYEQYF	TGTGCCAGCAGTTACAGGGCTCCGGGGCAGGGGGCCTACGAGCAGTACTTC
TRBJ2-5	many	TRBV2	NA	CASSYREETQYF	TGTGCCAGCAGCTACAGGGAAGAGACCCAGTACTTC
TRBJ2-7	few	TRBV20-1	NA	CSAVDRGYGEQYF	TGCAGTGCCGTCGACCGGGGGTATGGGGAGCAGTACTTC
TRBJ1-1	few	TRBV6-5	TRBD1	CASSYQGAGGTEAFF	TGTGCCAGCAGTTATCAGGGGGCGGGTGGCACTGAAGCTTTCTTT
TRBJ2-5	NA	TRBV5-1	NA	CASSLEIGWQETQYF	TGCGCCAGCAGCTTGGAGATTGGGTGGCAAGAGACCCAGTACTTC
TRBJ1-5	NA	TRBV12-3/TRBV12-4	NA	CASSLGGHFNQPQHF	TGTGCCAGCAGTTTAGGGGGACACTTCAATCAGCCCCAGCATTTT
TRBJ2-2	few	TRBV28	TRBD1	CASTTGTGDTGELFF	TGTGCCAGCACCACCGGGACAGGGGACACCGGGGAGCTGTTTTTT
TRBJ1-1	many	TRBV7-3	NA	CASSLYREAEAFF	TGTGCCAGCAGCCTCTACAGGGAGGCTGAAGCTTTCTTT
TRBJ1-5	once	TRBV12-3/TRBV12-4	NA	CASSPGLSLNQPQHF	TGTGCCAGCAGCCCAGGGTTAAGCCTCAATCAGCCCCAGCATTTT
TRBJ1-6	NA	TRBV28	NA	CASTKGRSPLHF	TGTGCCAGCACCAAGGGGCGATCACCCCTCCACTTT
TRBJ1-5	many	TRBV12-5	NA	CASGEGLFQPQHF	TGTGCTAGTGGTGAGGGGCTATTTCAGCCCCAGCATTTT
TRBJ1-1	many	TRBV10-3	NA	CAISDRQRNTEAFF	TGTGCCATCAGTGACAGACAACGGAACACTGAAGCTTTCTTT
TRBJ1-5	many	TRBV29-1	NA	CSVATGFNQPQHF	TGCAGCGTTGCTACAGGGTTCAATCAGCCCCAGCATTTT
TRBJ1-3	few	TRBV12-3/TRBV12-4	NA	CASRGVGNTIYF	TGTGCCAGCAGGGGTGTTGGAAACACCATATATTTT
TRBJ2-7	many	TRBV27	TRBD1	CASSPNPDRGSYEQYF	TGTGCCAGCAGCCCCAACCCTGACAGGGGCTCCTACGAGCAGTACTTC
TRBJ1-1	many	TRBV5-1	NA	CASSLGWSDGTEAFF	TGCGCCAGCAGCTTGGGGTGGAGCGATGGCACTGAAGCTTTCTTT
TRBJ2-2	NA	TRBV6-1	NA	CASSEVVPGGELFF	TGTGCCAGCAGTGAAGTAGTCCCCGGCGGGGAGCTGTTTTTT
TRBJ2-4	few	TRBV5-6	TRBD1	CASSSGGTVNIKYF	TGTGCCAGCAGCTCGGGTGGGACAGTGAACATTAAGTACTTC
TRBJ1-1	NA	TRBV12-3/TRBV12-4	NA	CASSWTSEAFF	TGTGCCAGCAGTTGGACATCTGAAGCTTTCTTT
TRBJ2-5	few	TRBV28	TRBD2	CASSKWEGKETQYF	TGTGCCAGCAGCAAGTGGGAGGGGAAAGAGACCCAGTACTTC
TRBJ1-1	NA	TRBV7-2	NA	CASSLRRGVVTEAFF	TGTGCCAGCAGCTTAAGGAGAGGGGTGGTCACTGAAGCTTTCTTT